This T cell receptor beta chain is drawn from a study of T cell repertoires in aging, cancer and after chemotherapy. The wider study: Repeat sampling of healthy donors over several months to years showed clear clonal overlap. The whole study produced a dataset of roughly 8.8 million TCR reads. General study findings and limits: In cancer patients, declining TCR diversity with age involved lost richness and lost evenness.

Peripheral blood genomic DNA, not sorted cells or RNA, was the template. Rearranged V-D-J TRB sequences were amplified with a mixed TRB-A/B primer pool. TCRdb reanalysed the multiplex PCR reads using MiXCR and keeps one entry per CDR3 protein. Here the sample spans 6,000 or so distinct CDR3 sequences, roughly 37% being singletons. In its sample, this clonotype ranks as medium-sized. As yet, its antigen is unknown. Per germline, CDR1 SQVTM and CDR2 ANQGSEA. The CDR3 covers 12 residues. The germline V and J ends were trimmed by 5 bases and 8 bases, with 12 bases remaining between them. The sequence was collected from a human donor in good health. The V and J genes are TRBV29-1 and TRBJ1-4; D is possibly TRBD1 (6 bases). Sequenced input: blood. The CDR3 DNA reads TGCAGCGTTAATCCCCAGGGGGAAAAACTGTTTTTT. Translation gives CSVNPQGEKLFF.